These T cell receptor beta chains were read from a single sample in a study of T cells after yellow fever vaccination. TCRdb passed the 5' RACE reads through MiXCR, listing each CDR3 protein once. This table holds around 110,000 distinct CDR3 sequences, roughly 8.4% found once. Sequences were derived from CD8+ T cells sorted from PBMCs, sampled 45 days after the yellow fever booster vaccination. Receptors originate from a man aged 30 to 45 who received the YFV17D yellow fever vaccine. Each CDR3 is given with its conserved first and last residue. A D gene is named only where the DNA matches it firmly. Not all rows give a size; the values are once, few, many and, for expanded clones, a class.

abundance: many
v_gene: TRBV4-3
j_gene: TRBJ2-7
d_gene: NA
CDR3nt: TGCGCCAGCAGCCGATATAGCGATTCCGAGCAGTACTTC
CDR3aa: CASSRYSDSEQYF

abundance: many
v_gene: TRBV12-3/TRBV12-4
j_gene: TRBJ2-5
d_gene: TRBD1
CDR3nt: TGTGCCAGCAGTCTCGGGACAGGGCGGCAAGAGACCCAGTACTTC
CDR3aa: CASSLGTGRQETQYF

abundance: NA
v_gene: TRBV2
j_gene: TRBJ2-1
d_gene: NA
CDR3nt: TGTGCCAGCAGTGTGAGGGGGAGCTCCTACAATGAGCAGTTCTTC
CDR3aa: CASSVRGSSYNEQFF

abundance: NA
v_gene: TRBV13
j_gene: TRBJ2-1
d_gene: NA
CDR3nt: TGTGCCATGGGCCCCGGGGGCGGGTCAGGAAGGAATGAGCAGTTCTTC
CDR3aa: CAMGPGGGSGRNEQFF

abundance: few
v_gene: TRBV7-9
j_gene: TRBJ1-5
d_gene: NA
CDR3nt: TGTGCCAGCAGCTTAGGGGCAGGGTGGGAAGAGCCCCAGCATTTT
CDR3aa: CASSLGAGWEEPQHF

abundance: many
v_gene: TRBV7-8
j_gene: TRBJ1-1
d_gene: NA
CDR3nt: TGTGCCAGCAGCCCGGAACCGGCAGGGATGAACACTGAAGCTTTCTTT
CDR3aa: CASSPEPAGMNTEAFF

abundance: many
v_gene: TRBV7-9
j_gene: TRBJ2-1
d_gene: NA
CDR3nt: TGTGCCAGCAGCTCCTCGACAGGCGGCTCCTACAATGAGCAGTTCTTC
CDR3aa: CASSSSTGGSYNEQFF

abundance: few
v_gene: TRBV20-1
j_gene: TRBJ2-2
d_gene: TRBD2
CDR3nt: TGCAGTGCTAGAACGCCTAGCGGGAGCTGGGACACCGGGGAGCTGTTTTTT
CDR3aa: CSARTPSGSWDTGELFF

abundance: few
v_gene: TRBV27
j_gene: TRBJ2-7
d_gene: NA
CDR3nt: TGTGCCAGCAAATTTAGCGGCCCGAGCTCCTACGAGCAGTACTTC
CDR3aa: CASKFSGPSSYEQYF

abundance: many
v_gene: TRBV29-1
j_gene: TRBJ2-1
d_gene: TRBD1
CDR3nt: TGCAGCGTTTTGACAGGGGGCGCGAACTACAATGAGCAGTTCTTC
CDR3aa: CSVLTGGANYNEQFF

abundance: few
v_gene: TRBV14
j_gene: TRBJ2-1
d_gene: NA
CDR3nt: TGTGCCAGCAGCCAAATTACCAGGGAAGTCTATGAGCAGTTCTTC
CDR3aa: CASSQITREVYEQFF

abundance: many
v_gene: TRBV9
j_gene: TRBJ2-7
d_gene: NA
CDR3nt: TGTGCCAGCAGCGTAGACCCGGTCCCCTACGAGCAGTACTTC
CDR3aa: CASSVDPVPYEQYF

abundance: many
v_gene: TRBV5-1
j_gene: TRBJ2-1
d_gene: TRBD1
CDR3nt: TGCGCCAGCAGCGATGGGACAGGGTTTTTCGATGAGCAGTTCTTC
CDR3aa: CASSDGTGFFDEQFF

abundance: many
v_gene: TRBV6-5
j_gene: TRBJ2-7
d_gene: NA
CDR3nt: TGTGCCAGCAGTTACTCGGATGGGAGGAAGGACGAGCAGTACTTC
CDR3aa: CASSYSDGRKDEQYF

abundance: NA
v_gene: TRBV28
j_gene: TRBJ2-3
d_gene: NA
CDR3nt: TGTGCCAGCACCGACATGCCTAGCACAGATACGCAGTATTTT
CDR3aa: CASTDMPSTDTQYF

abundance: NA
v_gene: TRBV7-9
j_gene: TRBJ2-7
d_gene: TRBD2
CDR3nt: TGTGCCAGCAGCTCGGGGGGACTAGCGGTTTTTGAGCAGTACTTC
CDR3aa: CASSSGGLAVFEQYF

abundance: many
v_gene: TRBV11-1
j_gene: TRBJ2-5
d_gene: TRBD2
CDR3nt: TGTGCCAGCCTTCCGTTTTTTCATGGGTTGACTAGCGGCAAAGAGACCCAGTACTTC
CDR3aa: CASLPFFHGLTSGKETQYF

abundance: many
v_gene: TRBV20-1
j_gene: TRBJ2-2
d_gene: TRBD1
CDR3nt: TGCAGTGCTAGAGATATGGGGGACAGGAACACCGGGGAGCTGTTTTTT
CDR3aa: CSARDMGDRNTGELFF

abundance: NA
v_gene: TRBV28
j_gene: TRBJ2-5
d_gene: TRBD1
CDR3nt: TGTGCCAGCAGTTCATTGACAGGGGAAGAGACCCAGTACTTC
CDR3aa: CASSSLTGEETQYF

abundance: many
v_gene: TRBV20-1
j_gene: TRBJ1-1
d_gene: NA
CDR3nt: TGCAGTGCTAGAGCCGACGGAAAGCCTGAAGCTTTCTTT
CDR3aa: CSARADGKPEAFF

abundance: NA
v_gene: TRBV27
j_gene: TRBJ2-7
d_gene: NA
CDR3nt: TGTGCCAGCAGTTTAAGAAGCGACGGCGAGCAGTACTTC
CDR3aa: CASSLRSDGEQYF

abundance: many
v_gene: TRBV30
j_gene: TRBJ2-7
d_gene: NA
CDR3nt: TGTGCCTGGAGTGTACTTGGGGAGCAGTACTTC
CDR3aa: CAWSVLGEQYF

abundance: many
v_gene: TRBV4-3
j_gene: TRBJ2-4
d_gene: NA
CDR3nt: TGCGCCAGCAGCCAAGATAGCGAGGACATTCAGTACTTC
CDR3aa: CASSQDSEDIQYF

abundance: few
v_gene: TRBV4-3
j_gene: TRBJ2-2
d_gene: TRBD1
CDR3nt: TGCGCCAGCAGCCATGAAGGGACAGGGGCGGCCGGGGAGCTGTTTTTT
CDR3aa: CASSHEGTGAAGELFF

abundance: few
v_gene: TRBV7-9
j_gene: TRBJ2-7
d_gene: NA
CDR3nt: TGTGCCAGCAGTAAACCCCAGCACTACGAGCAGTACTTC
CDR3aa: CASSKPQHYEQYF